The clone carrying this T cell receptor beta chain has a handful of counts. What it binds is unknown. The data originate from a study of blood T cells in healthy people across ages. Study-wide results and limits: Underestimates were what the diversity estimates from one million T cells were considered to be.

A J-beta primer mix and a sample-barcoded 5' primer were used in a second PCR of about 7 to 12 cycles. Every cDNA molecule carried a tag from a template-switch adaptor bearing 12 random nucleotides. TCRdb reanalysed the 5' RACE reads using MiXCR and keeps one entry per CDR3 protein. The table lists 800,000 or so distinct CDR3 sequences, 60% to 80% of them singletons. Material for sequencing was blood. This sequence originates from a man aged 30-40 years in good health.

The DNA for the CDR3 is TGCGCCAGCAGCCAGGACCCGGGCAATGAGCAGTTCTTC. It is translated as CASSQDPGNEQFF. This chain links TRBV4-3 with TRBJ2-1; D gene ambiguous. Between the trimmed V and J ends, which lost 3 bases and 6 bases, there was a span of 9 bases. The CDR3 is 13 residues long. CDR1 and CDR2 from the germline V gene are LGHNA and YSLEER.